This TCR beta chain is drawn from a study of T-cell memory formation after mild COVID-19. TCRdb fed the 5' RACE reads into MiXCR, producing one record per CDR3 protein. The repertoire holds roughly 600,000 distinct CDR3 sequences, with roughly 17% as singletons. V lost 4 bases to trimming and J lost 4 bases, with 11 bases between them. The CDR3 is 14 amino acids. Germline lookup yields CDR1 MRHNA and CDR2 SNTAGT. This chain joins TRBV6-4 and TRBJ2-1; the D is unclear. This TCR was recovered from an adult woman who had mild COVID-19 (a few samples of this study predate the infection). Cell type and time point are not known. Input material: PBMCs or a T cell subset sorted from them (not recorded which). In nucleotides, the CDR3 is TGTGCCAGCAGTGTAGACCTAGGGTACAATGAGCAGTTCTTC. Encoded protein: CASSVDLGYNEQFF.